Here is one T cell receptor beta chain with its context. Its antigen is unknown. The sample comes from a study of post-analysis software for immune sequencing data. Broader study findings: Normalized Chao1 diversity was significantly lower in multiple sclerosis patients than in controls. There were roughly five TRBV segments more frequent in patients than controls, and TRBV5-6, TRBV5-1 and TRBV20-1 were among them.

cDNA libraries of TCR beta carried unique molecular identifiers. TCRdb reprocessed the PCR reads via MiXCR and lists one record per CDR3 protein. Of hundreds of thousands of distinct CDR3 sequences listed, 55% to 60% are singletons. This CDR3 comprises 14 residues. Trimming took 5 bases from V and 2 from J, leaving 12 bases between them. J is TRBJ1-2 and V is TRBV12-3 or TRBV12-4; D perhaps matches TRBD1 (6 bases). The sequence derives from a girl aged 2-10 years with multiple sclerosis. Sequenced: blood. CDR3 protein: CASSAQTGNYGYTF. The CDR3 DNA sequence: TGTGCCAGCAGTGCCCAAACAGGGAACTATGGCTACACCTTC.